This T cell receptor (beta chain) was identified during a study of T cell responses to AZD1222 COVID-19 vaccine. Study in general: Pooling was applied to second doses at about 4 or about 12 weeks.

The study, taken as a whole, reports: Clonal diversity was possibly underestimated; the donors were predominantly white British and more often female. Spike-wide coverage was observed for vaccine-associated CD4 TCRs, with dominant responses at 160-218 and 743-854.

CDR3 length equals 13 residues. V gave up 3 bases and J gave up 1 base, with 5 bases separating them. Per the germline V gene, CDR1 is KGHDR and CDR2 is SFDVKD. This clone was recorded only once. What it recognizes is unknown. Generated by immunoSEQ multiplex PCR, the TCRdb table keeps only in-frame clones and is missing some. This table has 150,000 or so clones, 90% to 95% appearing once. The starting material was peripheral blood, obtained on day 0 of AZD1222 vaccination. The source is an adult in good health. The chain uses TRBV24-1 and TRBJ2-5; D is unclear. CDR3 coding DNA: TGTGCCACCAGTGATCAAGCCCAAGAGACCCAGTACTTC. Its protein product is CATSDQAQETQYF.